Listed below are T cell receptor beta chains from one sample, sequenced in a study of OX40 agonist ivuxolimab in advanced cancers. Profiling relied on immunoSEQ multiplex PCR, and the TCRdb table lists in-frame clones only, not all of them. The sample records tens of thousands of clones, just over 90% being singletons. Sequenced here: CD4+ or CD8+ T cells sorted from blood, sampled in a trial of the OX40 agonist ivuxolimab. The source is an adult with an advanced solid tumor such as melanoma, head and neck, liver or kidney cancer. Each CDR3 is given with its conserved first and last residue. D genes are given only for firm matches. Clone size, where shown, is once, few, many, or a class for clones that have expanded.

size: -
D: -
J: TRBJ2-5
V: TRBV9
DNA: TGTGCCAGCAGCGTAGCAGGGGTGAGAGAGACCCAGTACTTC
CDR3: CASSVAGVRETQYF

size: once
D: -
J: TRBJ2-3
V: TRBV21-1
DNA: TGTGCCAGCAGCAAAGCGCTTAGGGAGATAGATACGCAGTATTTT
CDR3: CASSKALREIDTQYF

size: -
D: -
J: TRBJ2-5
V: TRBV7-7
DNA: TGTGCTAGCAGCATGAACCACCAAGAGACCCAGTACTTC
CDR3: CASSMNHQETQYF

size: -
D: -
J: TRBJ2-1
V: TRBV5-6
DNA: TGTGCCAGCAGCCTGAGCCGGGACATCGGTCCCTACAATGAGCAGTTCTTC
CDR3: CASSLSRDIGPYNEQFF

size: -
D: TRBD1
J: TRBJ2-7
V: TRBV19
DNA: TGTGCCAGTAGTACCAGACAGGGGCAGAGCTACGAGCAGTACTTC
CDR3: CASSTRQGQSYEQYF

size: -
D: -
J: TRBJ1-4
V: TRBV28
DNA: TGTGCCAGTACGGAGGGATGGGGTGAAAAACTGTTTTTT
CDR3: CASTEGWGEKLFF

size: -
D: TRBD2
J: TRBJ2-7
V: TRBV27
DNA: TGTGCCAGCAGGTTAGCGGGAGGAAGCTACGAGCAGTACTTC
CDR3: CASRLAGGSYEQYF

size: -
D: TRBD2
J: TRBJ2-2
V: TRBV19
DNA: TGTGCCAGTAGTCTCAGGACTAGCGGGGGCCGGGGCACCGGGGAGCTGTTTTTT
CDR3: CASSLRTSGGRGTGELFF

size: -
D: -
J: TRBJ2-1
V: TRBV4-2
DNA: TGTGCCAGCAGCCTCTTTCCGAGCTCCTACAATGAGCAGTTCTTC
CDR3: CASSLFPSSYNEQFF

size: -
D: -
J: TRBJ2-7
V: TRBV14
DNA: TGTGCCAGCAGCGCGGGACAGTCTTACTCCTACGAGCAGTACTTC
CDR3: CASSAGQSYSYEQYF

size: -
D: TRBD2
J: TRBJ2-3
V: TRBV5-6
DNA: TGTGCCAGCAGCTTGGTAGGACTAGCGCTAGATACGCAGTATTTT
CDR3: CASSLVGLALDTQYF

size: -
D: TRBD2
J: TRBJ2-3
V: TRBV7-9
DNA: TGTGCCACCGGACTAGCGGGGGGCACAGATACGCAGTATTTT
CDR3: CATGLAGGTDTQYF

size: -
D: -
J: TRBJ2-2
V: TRBV18
DNA: TGTGCCAGCTCACCCACCCCCGCGTTGGGACCCGGGGAGCTGTTTTTT
CDR3: CASSPTPALGPGELFF

size: -
D: -
J: TRBJ2-5
V: TRBV6-5
DNA: TGTGCCAGCAGTTCGGGGATAGCGCGAGTCCAAGAGACCCAGTACTTC
CDR3: CASSSGIARVQETQYF

size: -
D: -
J: TRBJ2-7
V: TRBV6-6
DNA: TGTGCCAGCAGTTACTCGTCGCTTACGTCCTACGAGCAGTACTTC
CDR3: CASSYSSLTSYEQYF

size: -
D: -
J: TRBJ1-3
V: TRBV29-1
DNA: TGCAGCGTTGTTAGGGACACTGGAAACACCATATATTTT
CDR3: CSVVRDTGNTIYF

size: -
D: -
J: TRBJ1-3
V: TRBV4-2
DNA: TGTGCCAGCAGCCAAGAAGGCAGGGGTAGATCTGGAAACACCATATATTTT
CDR3: CASSQEGRGRSGNTIYF

size: few
D: TRBD1
J: TRBJ2-3
V: TRBV2
DNA: TGTGCCAGCAGTGAGCGAAGGGACAGCTACACAGATACGCAGTATTTT
CDR3: CASSERRDSYTDTQYF

size: -
D: TRBD2
J: TRBJ2-3
V: TRBV7-2
DNA: TGTGCCAGCAGCCCACGACTAGCGGGATCGGCCACAGATACGCAGTATTTT
CDR3: CASSPRLAGSATDTQYF

size: -
D: -
J: TRBJ2-1
V: TRBV21-1
DNA: TGTGCCAGCAGCCCCAAATCCGACAGGGGGCGATGTAATGAGCAGTTCTTC
CDR3: CASSPKSDRGRCNEQFF

size: -
D: TRBD1
J: TRBJ2-7
V: TRBV6-1
DNA: TGTGCCAGCAGTAGGTCAGGGGGATTATACGAGCAGTACTTC
CDR3: CASSRSGGLYEQYF

size: -
D: TRBD2
J: TRBJ2-2
V: TRBV18
DNA: TGTGCCAGCTCAACGCAGAGCGGGAGAACCGGGGAGCTGTTTTTT
CDR3: CASSTQSGRTGELFF

size: -
D: TRBD1
J: TRBJ2-2
V: TRBV5-5
DNA: TGTGCCAGCAGAGGCACAGGGGCGGCGACCGGGGAGCTGTTTTTT
CDR3: CASRGTGAATGELFF

size: -
D: -
J: TRBJ1-6
V: TRBV9
DNA: TGTGCCAGCAGCGTCGGACGGAATTCACCCCTCCACTTT
CDR3: CASSVGRNSPLHF

size: -
D: -
J: TRBJ2-1
V: TRBV9
DNA: TGTGCCAGCAGCGTAGGTCCTACTTGGGTCGATGAGCAGTTCTTC
CDR3: CASSVGPTWVDEQFF

size: -
D: TRBD2
J: TRBJ2-5
V: TRBV18
DNA: TGTGCCAGCTCACCGGGTAAGCGGGGACTCCAAGAGACCCAGTACTTC
CDR3: CASSPGKRGLQETQYF

size: -
D: -
J: TRBJ2-7
V: TRBV5-6
DNA: TGTGCCAGCAGCTTGTATTTTAGCGGACCCCTTATAGCTACCTACGAGCAGTACTTC
CDR3: CASSLYFSGPLIATYEQYF

size: -
D: -
J: TRBJ1-4
V: TRBV19
DNA: TGTGCCAGTAATCATGGAGCAACTAATGAAAAACTGTTTTTT
CDR3: CASNHGATNEKLFF

size: -
D: -
J: TRBJ2-3
V: TRBV5-5
DNA: TGTGCCAGCAGCGCCGGAAACACAGATACGCAGTATTTT
CDR3: CASSAGNTDTQYF

size: -
D: TRBD1
J: TRBJ2-7
V: TRBV11-1
DNA: TGTGCCAGCCAGAGACAGGGTAATAGCTACGAGCAGTACTTC
CDR3: CASQRQGNSYEQYF

size: few
D: TRBD1
J: TRBJ2-7
V: TRBV27
DNA: TGTGCCAGCAGTTTCGACGACAGGGGTGGGCAGTACTTC
CDR3: CASSFDDRGGQYF

size: -
D: -
J: TRBJ2-3
V: TRBV21-1
DNA: TGTGCCAGCAGCAGACGGACTAGCGAGTGCACAGATACGCAGTATTTT
CDR3: CASSRRTSECTDTQYF

size: -
D: -
J: TRBJ2-2
V: TRBV6-6
DNA: TGTGCCAGCAGTTACGAGGTCACCGGGGAGCTGTTTTTT
CDR3: CASSYEVTGELFF

size: -
D: -
J: TRBJ1-2
V: TRBV5-3
DNA: TGTGCCAGCAGCTTGAGGGACTATGGCTACACCTTC
CDR3: CASSLRDYGYTF

size: -
D: TRBD1
J: TRBJ2-2
V: TRBV27
DNA: TGTGCCAGCAGTGTCGCCGCGGACAGGGCTGTGAGGACCGGGGAGCTGTTTTTT
CDR3: CASSVAADRAVRTGELFF

size: few
D: -
J: TRBJ1-2
V: TRBV6-1
DNA: TGTGCCAGCAGTGAACGGAACTATGGCTACACCTTC
CDR3: CASSERNYGYTF

size: once
D: -
J: TRBJ2-1
V: TRBV18
DNA: TGTGCCAGCTCACCAGACGGATTTTACAATGAGCAGTTCTTC
CDR3: CASSPDGFYNEQFF

size: -
D: -
J: TRBJ1-1
V: TRBV15
DNA: TGTGCCACCAGCAGCGGGGGGGGGTACACTGAAGCTTTCTTT
CDR3: CATSSGGGYTEAFF

size: -
D: TRBD1
J: TRBJ1-4
V: TRBV18
DNA: TGTGCCAGCTCACCCTCAGCTTCCGGGACAGTTGTTAATGAAAAACTGTTTTTT
CDR3: CASSPSASGTVVNEKLFF

size: -
D: -
J: TRBJ2-3
V: TRBV7-3
DNA: TGTGCCAGCAGCTTTGGGGTAGGAGATACGCAGTATTTT
CDR3: CASSFGVGDTQYF

size: -
D: -
J: TRBJ1-4
V: TRBV19
DNA: TGTGCCAGTAGTACCCCCACAGGGTTCCCTGGGGGAAAAACTGTTTTT
CDR3: CASSTPTGFPGGKTVF

size: -
D: TRBD2
J: TRBJ2-1
V: TRBV6-4
DNA: TGTGCCAGCAGTGCTGTTACTAGCGGGTGGAATGAGCAGTTCTTC
CDR3: CASSAVTSGWNEQFF

size: -
D: -
J: TRBJ1-1
V: TRBV23-1
DNA: TGCGCCAGCAGTCCGGTTGAGACGGGTTCGAAGAGGAACACTGAAGCTTTCTTT
CDR3: CASSPVETGSKRNTEAFF

size: -
D: TRBD2
J: TRBJ2-5
V: TRBV28
DNA: TGTGCCAGCAGTCATGGGGGGGACCAAGAGACCCAGTACTTC
CDR3: CASSHGGDQETQYF